Listed here are 29 T cell receptor beta chains from one sample, sequenced in a study of blood T cell repertoires in COVID-19. TCRdb keeps only in-frame clones here, not all; method: immunoSEQ multiplex PCR. Of tens of thousands of clones listed, about four fifths are singletons. Sequencing was performed on peripheral blood. All receptors come from a human donor in a cohort sampled during active COVID-19.

This clone has just one count. The rearrangement joins TRBV3-1 (or the pseudogene TRBV3-2) to TRBJ2-3, with 9 nucleotides matching TRBD2. The CDR3 covers 16 residues. CDR1 is LGHDT, CDR2 YNNKEL, per germline (reference sequence). After removal of 4 bases from V and 7 bases from J, the junction contained 12 bases not matched to a gene. CDR3 region: CASSPNIAGVAYTQYF. CDR3 in DNA: TGTGCCAGCAGCCCCAATATAGCGGGAGTTGCTTATACGCAGTATTTT.

The rearrangement joins TRBV5-3 to TRBJ2-7, with 13 nucleotides matching TRBD2. TRBV5-3 is treated as an ORF (open reading frame) with a function not yet certain. This CDR3 is 16 amino acids long. The junction had 10 bases not matched to a gene; V was cut back by 6 bases and J by 4 bases. The CDR3 nucleotides read TGTGCCAGAACTGGACTAGCGGGAGCAGCGGGGTACGAGCAGTACTTC. Its protein product is CARTGLAGAAGYEQYF.

V and J are TRBV5-4 and TRBJ2-5; D gene unclear. This CDR3 contains 15 residues. V gave up 0 bases and J gave up 0 bases, with 9 bases separating them. Germline V CDR1 and CDR2: SGHNT, YYREEE (reference sequence). CDR3 sequence (DNA): TGTGCCAGCAGCTTGGCCACAGAGTACCAAGAGACCCAGTACTTC. Residues: CASSLATEYQETQYF.

The chain recombines TRBV19 with TRBJ1-1, with D perhaps TRBD1 (6 bases). This CDR3 has 14 residues. The germline V and J ends were trimmed by 4 bases and 7 bases, with 16 bases remaining between them. Germline V gene sequence: CDR1 LNHDA, CDR2 SQIVND (reference sequence). Here the CDR3 DNA reads TGTGCCAGTAGTACCCGCCCCCCACAGGGTGAAGCTTTCTTT. This translates into CASSTRPPQGEAFF.

The gene calls are TRBV19 and TRBJ2-3; 15 nucleotides agree with TRBD2. Germline CDR1 and CDR2: LNHDA and SQIVND (reference sequence). V was pared by 8 bases and J by 2 bases, with 11 bases of the junction left unmatched. This CDR3 is 18 amino acids long. CDR3 protein: CASSLWTSGGGFTDTQYF. DNA of the CDR3: TGTGCCAGTTCCCTATGGACTAGCGGGGGGGGATTCACAGATACGCAGTATTTT.

This chain connects TRBV27 to TRBJ2-1; TRBD2 aligns across 11 bases. This CDR3 is built from 15 residues. V lost 6 bases and J lost 6; bases outside the gene matches: 7. Germline V gene lookup returns CDR1 MNHEY and CDR2 SMNVEV (reference sequence). The CDR3 bases are TGTGCCAGCAGCGAACTAGCGGGAGTCCGCAATGAGCAGTTCTTC. It encodes CASSELAGVRNEQFF.

The chain couples TRBV25-1 to TRBJ2-7, with no clear D. Trimming took off 10 bases at V and 2 bases at J, with 12 bases between the two ends. Germline V CDR1 and CDR2: MGHDK, SYGVNS. The CDR3 runs 12 residues. CDR3 DNA: TGTGCCACCTCAGGCGTACCCTACGAGCAGTACTTC. Its protein is CATSGVPYEQYF.

The chain combines TRBV29-1 with TRBJ1-2; 7 bases line up with TRBD1. Germline V lookup: CDR1 SQVTM, CDR2 ANQGSEA. J gave up 8 bases and V 6 bases, and 15 bases lay outside the gene matches. The CDR3 runs to 14 residues. In nucleotides, the CDR3 is TGCAGCGTGAAAGCCAACCGGGACAGCATCGGCTACACCTTC. Protein sequence: CSVKANRDSIGYTF.

The chain carries TRBV12-5 and TRBJ2-5; unclear D gene. The length of the CDR3 is 15 residues. V dropped 0 bases and J dropped 2 bases, with 10 bases sitting between them. The V gene's germline CDR1 is LGHNT and CDR2 FRNRAP. The CDR3 coding sequence is TGTGCTAGTGGTTTGGTACTTGCGGCACAAGAGACCCAGTACTTC. Its protein is CASGLVLAAQETQYF. The full variable domain, completed using reference TRBV12-5 and TRBJ2-5, is DARVTQTPRHKVTEMGQEVTMRCQPILGHNTVFWYRQTMMQGLELLAYFRNRAPLDDSGMPKDRFSAEMPDATLATLKIQPSEPRDSAVYFCASGLVLAAQETQYFGPGTRLLVL.

The CDR3, as DNA: TGTGCCAGCAGCCAAGGAACGATAGTCGATGAGCAGTTCTTC. Translation gives CASSQGTIVDEQFF. The V gene is TRBV3-1 (or the pseudogene TRBV3-2), the J gene TRBJ2-1; D is ambiguous. CDR3 length: 14 residues. V was shortened by 1 base and J by 8 bases, with 12 bases between the two germline ends. The germline V gene encodes CDR1 LGHDT and CDR2 YNNKEL (reference sequence).

This clone was recorded many times. The chain combines TRBV9 with TRBJ1-6; D uncertain. Trimming pared 6 bases from V and 0 bases from J, leaving 10 bases between. CDR3 length equals 15 residues. Germline V gives CDR1 SGDLS, CDR2 YYNGEE. The CDR3 sequence: CASNGASSYNSPLHF. DNA of the CDR3: TGTGCCAGCAACGGTGCAAGCTCCTATAATTCACCCCTCCACTTT.

V and J are TRBV29-1 and TRBJ2-3; weak D call: TRBD2 (5 bases). The length of the CDR3 is 13 residues. The V gene lost 3 bases and the J gene lost 1 base, with 8 bases spanning the gap. CDR1 and CDR2 from the germline V gene are SQVTM and ANQGSEA. The CDR3 nucleotides read TGCAGCGTTGACGGTAGCGGCACAGATACGCAGTATTTT. This sequence encodes CSVDGSGTDTQYF.

The chain recombines TRBV5-1 with TRBJ2-1; D may be TRBD2 (5 bases). V shed 5 bases and J shed 5 bases, with 14 bases lying between them. The germline V gene encodes CDR1 SGHRS and CDR2 YFSETQ. The CDR3 totals 14 residues. CDR3 sequence reads: CASREPGINNEQFF. Here the CDR3 DNA reads TGCGCCAGCAGAGAACCGGGGATTAACAATGAGCAGTTCTTC.

The V and J genes are TRBV12-3 or TRBV12-4 and TRBJ1-2; unclear D gene. The CDR3 loop spans 12 amino acids. Trimming pared 1 base from V and 4 bases from J, leaving 4 bases between. CDR3 sequence reads: CASSLELYGYTF. For the CDR3, the DNA is TGTGCCAGCAGTTTAGAACTCTATGGCTACACCTTC.

The genes are TRBV5-4 and TRBJ2-7; D perhaps matches TRBD2 (5 bases). The CDR3 is made up of 15 amino acids. Germline V gene sequence: CDR1 SGHNT, CDR2 YYREEE (reference sequence). V was pared by 0 bases and J by 0 bases, with 10 bases between. Written as DNA, the CDR3 is TGTGCCAGCAGCTTGGACCCACGGGACTCCTACGAGCAGTACTTC. Amino acid sequence: CASSLDPRDSYEQYF. The variable domain in full, with the rest retrieved from reference TRBV5-4 and TRBJ2-7, is ETGVTQSPTHLIKTRGQQVTLRCSSQSGHNTVSWYQQALGQGPQFIFQYYREEENGRGNFPPRFSGLQFPNYSSELNVNALELDDSALYLCASSLDPRDSYEQYFGPGTRLTVT.

J is TRBJ1-1 and V is TRBV28; 12 nucleotides align to TRBD1. Germline CDR1 MDHEN, CDR2 SYDVKM. The trim removed 5 bases at V and 6 bases at J, leaving 10 bases unmatched. The CDR3 contains 16 residues. In DNA, the CDR3 is TGTGCCAGCAGTCCACCCCCGGGACAGGGGGCCGCTGAAGCTTTCTTT. It yields the protein CASSPPPGQGAAEAFF. Full variable domain (missing parts from reference TRBV28 and TRBJ1-1): DVKVTQSSRYLVKRTGEKVFLECVQDMDHENMFWYRQDPGLGLRLIYFSYDVKMKEKGDIPEGYSVSREKKERFSLILESASTNQTSMYLCASSPPPGQGAAEAFFGQGTRLTVV.

This chain connects TRBV5-1 to TRBJ1-5; 7 positions agree with TRBD1. This CDR3 is built from 14 residues. Trimming removed 4 bases from V and 7 bases from J; junction bases left unmatched: 8. The germline CDR1 and CDR2 sequences are SGHRS and YFSETQ. CDR3 DNA: TGCGCCAGCAGCGCCTCAGGGGGGAGACAGCCCCAGCATTTT. The encoded protein is CASSASGGRQPQHF.

The chain carries TRBV11-2 and TRBJ2-1, with TRBD2 matching over 7 bases. The CDR3 is 14 amino acids. The germline V gene has CDR1 SGHAT and CDR2 FQNNGV. J gave up 10 bases and V 3 bases, and 9 bases lay outside the gene matches. The CDR3 bases are TGTGCCAGCAGCTTGGCGGAGCCCGGGGGGGAGCAGTTCTTC. Translating gives CASSLAEPGGEQFF.

The J gene is TRBJ1-2, the V gene TRBV18, with 10 bases aligning to TRBD1. Germline CDR1 KGHSH, CDR2 LQKENI. Trimming cost V 3 bases and J 5 bases; bases outside gene matches: 6. This CDR3 has 15 amino acids. CDR3 amino acids: CASSPTRDRGYGYTF. CDR3 DNA: TGTGCCAGCTCACCTACCCGGGACAGGGGATATGGCTACACCTTC.

This chain uses TRBV19 with TRBJ2-5; 7 bases map to TRBD2. V shed 5 bases and J 5 bases; nucleotides not matched to a gene: 8. This CDR3 region has 14 residues. Germline values: CDR1 LNHDA, CDR2 SQIVND (reference sequence). The CDR3 reads CASSGRGLGETQYF. In nucleotides, the CDR3 is TGTGCCAGTAGTGGGAGGGGTCTTGGGGAGACCCAGTACTTC.

The chain uses TRBV19 and TRBJ2-2; a weak D match, TRBD1 (5 bases). This CDR3 is built from 16 residues. V was cut by 2 bases and J by 0 bases, with 10 bases left in between. CDR1 is LNHDA, CDR2 SQIVND, per germline (reference sequence). The CDR3 sequence is CASSIRRQTNTGELFF. Here the CDR3 DNA reads TGTGCCAGTAGTATACGTAGACAGACGAACACCGGGGAGCTGTTTTTT.

The V gene is TRBV6-5, the J gene TRBJ2-7; tentatively, D is TRBD1 (6 bases). In germline, CDR1 is MNHEY, CDR2 SVGAGI. This CDR3 is 14 amino acids long. V was shortened by 6 bases and J by 3 bases, with 15 bases between the two germline ends. DNA for the CDR3: TGTGCCAGCAGCCCCCCGGGCAGGGGCTACGAGCAGTACTTC. It specifies CASSPPGRGYEQYF.

This clone was seen a handful of times. The genes are TRBV6-2 or TRBV6-3 and TRBJ2-7; D perhaps matches TRBD1 (5 bases). Germline CDR1 is MNHEY and CDR2 is SVGEGT. With 2 bases removed from V and 2 bases from J, the gap between germline ends came to 10 bases. The CDR3 sequence is 14 residues long. For the CDR3, the DNA is TGTGCCAGCAGTTACGACCTAGGGGCCTACGAGCAGTACTTC. Protein product: CASSYDLGAYEQYF.

The J gene is TRBJ2-5, the V gene TRBV5-5; 10 bases agree with TRBD2. Germline V gene lookup returns CDR1 SGHKS and CDR2 YYEKEE (reference sequence). The CDR3 length is 15 residues. After removal of 1 base from V and 4 bases from J, the junction contained 4 bases not matched to a gene. The CDR3 loop is CASSLSRTSGETQYF. CDR3 nucleotide sequence: TGTGCCAGCAGCTTGTCTCGGACTAGCGGAGAGACCCAGTACTTC. Full variable domain (outside the CDR3, taken from reference TRBV5-5 and TRBJ2-5): DAGVTQSPTHLIKTRGQQVTLRCSPISGHKSVSWYQQVLGQGPQFIFQYYEKEERGRGNFPDRFSARQFPNYSSELNVNALLLGDSALYLCASSLSRTSGETQYFGPGTRLLVL.

This clone was observed a few times. The CDR3 loop is CASSRGQRNEKLFF. The CDR3 coding sequence is TGTGCCAGCAGCCGGGGACAGCGGAATGAAAAACTGTTTTTT. V is TRBV7-9 and J is TRBJ1-4, with 7 bases lining up with TRBD1. This CDR3 is built from 14 residues. From germline, CDR1 is SEHNR and CDR2 FQNEAQ (reference sequence). Losses at the gene ends were 5 bases for V and 5 bases for J; bases not matched to a gene: 5.

This clone was detected only once. The chain employs TRBV6-5 and TRBJ2-2; D gene unclear. V shed 8 bases and J shed 7 bases, with 5 bases lying between them. CDR3 size: 10 residues. CDR1 is MNHEY, CDR2 SVGAGI, per germline. CDR3 sequence (DNA): TGTGCCAGCTTCCTCGGGGAGCTGTTTTTT. Its translation is CASFLGELFF.

This clone showed up just once. J is TRBJ2-3 and V is TRBV4-1; no firm D call. The CDR3 totals 16 residues. V dropped 4 bases and J dropped 0 bases, with 14 bases sitting between them. Per the germline V gene, CDR1 is MGHRA and CDR2 is YSYEKL. This CDR3 is CASSRVPATSTDTQYF. CDR3 bases: TGCGCCAGCAGCCGGGTTCCGGCGACTAGCACAGATACGCAGTATTTT.

The J gene is TRBJ2-1, the V gene TRBV29-1; 12 positions agree with TRBD2. Looked up from germline, CDR1 is SQVTM and CDR2 is ANQGSEA. V shed 7 bases, J shed 6 bases, and the junction held 4 bases outside the gene matches. The CDR3 length is 13 residues. In DNA form, the CDR3 reads TGCAGCGCGACTAGCGGGAGAACCAATGAGCAGTTCTTC. Translation gives CSATSGRTNEQFF.

The chain employs TRBV27 and TRBJ2-7; 9 nucleotides agree with TRBD1. V shed 6 bases, J shed 6 bases, and the junction held 15 bases outside the gene matches. Germline-derived CDR1 and CDR2 are MNHEY and SMNVEV (reference sequence). The CDR3 consists of 16 residues. The CDR3 loop reads CASRPMPGQGSSEQYF. In DNA form, the CDR3 reads TGTGCCAGCAGACCCATGCCGGGACAGGGATCTAGCGAGCAGTACTTC.